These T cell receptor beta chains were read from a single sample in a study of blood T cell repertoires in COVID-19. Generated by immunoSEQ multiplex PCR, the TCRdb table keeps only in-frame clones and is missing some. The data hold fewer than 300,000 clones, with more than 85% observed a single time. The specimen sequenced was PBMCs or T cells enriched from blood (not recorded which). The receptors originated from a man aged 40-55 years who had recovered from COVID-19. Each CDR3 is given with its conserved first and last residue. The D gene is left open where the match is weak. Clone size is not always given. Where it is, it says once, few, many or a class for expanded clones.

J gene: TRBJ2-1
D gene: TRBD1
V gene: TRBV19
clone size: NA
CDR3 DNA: TGTGCCAGTAGTAATAACAGGGGGACTGGTGATGAGCAGTTCTTC
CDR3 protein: CASSNNRGTGDEQFF

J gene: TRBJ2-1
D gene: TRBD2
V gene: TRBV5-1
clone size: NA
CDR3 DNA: TGCGCCAGCAGCAAGACTAGCGGGGAGTTATACAATGAGCAGTTCTTC
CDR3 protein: CASSKTSGELYNEQFF

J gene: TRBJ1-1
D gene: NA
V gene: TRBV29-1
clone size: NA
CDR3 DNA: TGCAGCGTTTCCCCGGGACTGGAAGCTTTCTTT
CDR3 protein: CSVSPGLEAFF

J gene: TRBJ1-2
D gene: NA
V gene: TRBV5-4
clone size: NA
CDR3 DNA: TGTGCCAGCAGCACAGGGTCCCCAAACTATGGCTACACCTTC
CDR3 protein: CASSTGSPNYGYTF

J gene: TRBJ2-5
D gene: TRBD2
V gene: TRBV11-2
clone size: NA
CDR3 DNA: TGTGCCAGCAGCTTAGACTTAGCGGGGGTTGAGACCCAGTACTTC
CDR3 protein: CASSLDLAGVETQYF

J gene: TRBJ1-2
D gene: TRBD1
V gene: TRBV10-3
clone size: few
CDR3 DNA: TGTGCCATCAGTGAGCCGGGACAGGGGCTTTATGGCTACACCTTC
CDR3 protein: CAISEPGQGLYGYTF

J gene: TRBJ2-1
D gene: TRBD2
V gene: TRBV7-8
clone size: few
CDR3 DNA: TGTGCCAGCAGCGATAGCGGGAGCTCCTACAATGAGCAGTTCTTC
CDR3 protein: CASSDSGSSYNEQFF

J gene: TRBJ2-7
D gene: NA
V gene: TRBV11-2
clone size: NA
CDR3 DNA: TGTGCCAGCAGCTTAGAATCGTCCACCCTGTCAAGGAGTCACGAGCAGTACTTC
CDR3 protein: CASSLESSTLSRSHEQYF

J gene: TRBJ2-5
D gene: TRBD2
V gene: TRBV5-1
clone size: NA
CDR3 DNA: TGCGCCAGCAGCGAAAGCGGGGGGGCCTGGGAGACCCAGTACTTC
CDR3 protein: CASSESGGAWETQYF

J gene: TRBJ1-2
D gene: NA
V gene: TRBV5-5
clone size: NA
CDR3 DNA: TGTGCCAGCAGCGTCGGACAGCCGGGTGGTTATGGCTACACCTTC
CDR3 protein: CASSVGQPGGYGYTF

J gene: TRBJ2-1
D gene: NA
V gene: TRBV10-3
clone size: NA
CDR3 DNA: TGTGCCATCAGTTCTATATTGGATGAGCAGTTCTTC
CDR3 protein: CAISSILDEQFF

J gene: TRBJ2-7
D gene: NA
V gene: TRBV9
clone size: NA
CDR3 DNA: TGTGCCAGCAGCGTAGGACCCCTCCTCCGGGACACCTCCTACGAGCAGTACTTC
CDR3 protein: CASSVGPLLRDTSYEQYF

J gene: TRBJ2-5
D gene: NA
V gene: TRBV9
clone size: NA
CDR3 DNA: TGTGCCAGCAGCGCCGACCCGAATAGCCGATCCGGGACCCAGTACTTC
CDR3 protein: CASSADPNSRSGTQYF

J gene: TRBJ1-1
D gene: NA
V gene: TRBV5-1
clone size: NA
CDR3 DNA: TGCGCCAGCAGCTTGGCGGGGAAGAGCACTGAAGCTTTCTTT
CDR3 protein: CASSLAGKSTEAFF

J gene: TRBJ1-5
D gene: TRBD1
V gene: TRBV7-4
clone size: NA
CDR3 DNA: TGTGCCAGCAGCCGGACAGGGGGCTCGTGCAATCAGCCCCAGCATTTT
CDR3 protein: CASSRTGGSCNQPQHF

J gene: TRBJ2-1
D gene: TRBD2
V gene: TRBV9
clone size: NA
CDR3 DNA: TGTGCCAGCAGCATACGGACTAGCGGAAGCTCCTACAATGAGCAGTTCTTC
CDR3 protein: CASSIRTSGSSYNEQFF

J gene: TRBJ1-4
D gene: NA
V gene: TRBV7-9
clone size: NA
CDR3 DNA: TGTGCCAGCAGCCCCAGGGACACAACTAATGAAAAACTGTTTTTT
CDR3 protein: CASSPRDTTNEKLFF

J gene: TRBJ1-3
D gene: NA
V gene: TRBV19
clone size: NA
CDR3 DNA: TGTGCCAGTAGTATGACTTCCGCCTCTGGAAACACCATATATTTT
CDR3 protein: CASSMTSASGNTIYF

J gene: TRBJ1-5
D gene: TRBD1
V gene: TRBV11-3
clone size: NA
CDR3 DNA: TGTGCCAGCAGCTTAGAACAGACAGGGGGTGAGGATCAGCCCCAGCATTTT
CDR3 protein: CASSLEQTGGEDQPQHF

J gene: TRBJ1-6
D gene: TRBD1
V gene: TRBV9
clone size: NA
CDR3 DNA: TGTGCCAGCAGCAATAGACAGGGTTGGAATTCACCCCTCCACTTT
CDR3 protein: CASSNRQGWNSPLHF

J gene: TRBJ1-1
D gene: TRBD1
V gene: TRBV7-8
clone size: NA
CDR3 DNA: TGTGCCAGCAGGAAGACCCGGGACAGGAGGAACACTGAAGCTTTCTTT
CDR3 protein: CASRKTRDRRNTEAFF

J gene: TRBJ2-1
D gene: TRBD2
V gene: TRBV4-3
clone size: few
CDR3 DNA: TGCGCCAGCAGCCAATTCGCTAGCGGGAGTTTTGAGCAGTTCTTC
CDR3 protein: CASSQFASGSFEQFF

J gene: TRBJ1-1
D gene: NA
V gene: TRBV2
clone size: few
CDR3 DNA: TGTGCCAGCGCGCGGGTTTGGGACACGAACACTGAAGCTTTCTTT
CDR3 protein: CASARVWDTNTEAFF

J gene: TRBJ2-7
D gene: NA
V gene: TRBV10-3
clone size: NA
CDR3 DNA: TGTGCCATCAGTGAGCGGCAGGCCGAGCAGTACTTC
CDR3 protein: CAISERQAEQYF

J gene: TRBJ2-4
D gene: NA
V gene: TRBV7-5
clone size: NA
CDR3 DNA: TGTGCCGGAGGGACTCTGATCGTCGAAGGGAGCAAAAACATTCAGTACTTC
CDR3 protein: CAGGTLIVEGSKNIQYF

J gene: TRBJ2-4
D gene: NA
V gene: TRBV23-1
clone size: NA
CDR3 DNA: TGCGCCAGCAGTCAACATTGCGCGTCCAAAAACATTCAGTACTTC
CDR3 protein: CASSQHCASKNIQYF

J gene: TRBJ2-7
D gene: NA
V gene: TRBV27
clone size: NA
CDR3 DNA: TGTGCCAGCGCCTTGGCGGGGCCGGAGTACGAGCAGTACTTC
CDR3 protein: CASALAGPEYEQYF

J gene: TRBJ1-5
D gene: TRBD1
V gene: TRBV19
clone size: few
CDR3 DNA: TGTGCCAGTAGTCGACGATCTCCAGGGGGAGGTCAGCCCCAGCATTTT
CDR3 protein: CASSRRSPGGGQPQHF

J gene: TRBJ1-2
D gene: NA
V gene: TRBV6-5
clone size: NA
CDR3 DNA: TGTGCCAGCAAGACAGGTTCTGTAGGTGGCTACACCTTC
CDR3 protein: CASKTGSVGGYTF

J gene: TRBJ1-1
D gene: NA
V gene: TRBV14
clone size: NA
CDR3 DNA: TGTGCCAGCAGCCGTGGCCCGAACACTGAAGCTTTCTTT
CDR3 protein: CASSRGPNTEAFF

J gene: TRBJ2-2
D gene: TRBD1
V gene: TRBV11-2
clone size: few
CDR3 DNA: TGTGCCAGCAGACAGGGGGCGGTCAGCGGGGAGCTGTTTTTT
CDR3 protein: CASRQGAVSGELFF

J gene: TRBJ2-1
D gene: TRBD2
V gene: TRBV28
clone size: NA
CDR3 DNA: TGTGCCAGCAGCATACCTGGGTTAGCGGGGTCCCGTGAGCAGTTCTTC
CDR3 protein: CASSIPGLAGSREQFF

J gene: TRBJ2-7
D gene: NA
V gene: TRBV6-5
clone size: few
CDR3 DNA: TGTGCCAGCAGTTACTCGGAGTCCTACGAGCAGTACTTC
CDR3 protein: CASSYSESYEQYF

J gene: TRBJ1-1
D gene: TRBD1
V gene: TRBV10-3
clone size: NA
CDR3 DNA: TGTGCCATCAGGGGACAGGGCCCATACACTGAAGCTTTCTTT
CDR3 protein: CAIRGQGPYTEAFF

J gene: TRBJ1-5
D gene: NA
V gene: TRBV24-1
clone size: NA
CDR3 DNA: TGTGCCACCAGTGGACAGCACAATCAGCCCCAGCATTTT
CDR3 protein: CATSGQHNQPQHF

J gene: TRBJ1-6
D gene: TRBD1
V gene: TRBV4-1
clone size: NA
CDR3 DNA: TGCGCCAGCAGCCACTTCCGGACAGGGCAATACTATAATTCACCCCTCCACTTT
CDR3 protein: CASSHFRTGQYYNSPLHF

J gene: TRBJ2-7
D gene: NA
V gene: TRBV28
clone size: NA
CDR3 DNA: TGTGCCAGCAGCGAACCCAACAGGGTGCGGGTCGAGCAGTACTTC
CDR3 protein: CASSEPNRVRVEQYF

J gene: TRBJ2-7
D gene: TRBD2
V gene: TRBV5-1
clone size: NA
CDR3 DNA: TGCGCCAGCAGCCTAGCGGGGGGCAACCAGGAGCAGTACTTC
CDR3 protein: CASSLAGGNQEQYF

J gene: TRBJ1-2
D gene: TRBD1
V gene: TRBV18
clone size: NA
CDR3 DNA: TGTGCCAGCTCACGTTATGGACAGGACGGGGGCTACACCTTC
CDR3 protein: CASSRYGQDGGYTF

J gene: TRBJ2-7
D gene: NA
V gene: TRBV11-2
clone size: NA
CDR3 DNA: TGTGCCAGCAGCCCCCGGAAGGACAGCTACGAGCAGTACTTC
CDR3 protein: CASSPRKDSYEQYF

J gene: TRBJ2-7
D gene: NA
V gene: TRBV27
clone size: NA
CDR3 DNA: TGTGCCAGCAGTTTATCGGAGGTAGGCTACGAGCAGTACTTC
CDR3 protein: CASSLSEVGYEQYF